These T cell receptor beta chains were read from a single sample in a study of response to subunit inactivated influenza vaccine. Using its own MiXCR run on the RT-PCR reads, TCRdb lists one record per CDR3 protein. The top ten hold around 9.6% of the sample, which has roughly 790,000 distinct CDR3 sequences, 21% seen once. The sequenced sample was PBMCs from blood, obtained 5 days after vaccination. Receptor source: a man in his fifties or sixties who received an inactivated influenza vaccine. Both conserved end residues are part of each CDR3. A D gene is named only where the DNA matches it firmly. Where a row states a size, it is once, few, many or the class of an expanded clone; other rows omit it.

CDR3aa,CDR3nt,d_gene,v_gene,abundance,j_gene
CASSRLGLEYEQYF,TGTGCCAGCAGCCGCTTGGGTCTCGAGTACGAGCAGTACTTC,NA,TRBV12-3/TRBV12-4,NA,TRBJ2-7
CASSLAFDRGSVTEAFF,TGTGCCAGCAGCTTAGCTTTTGACAGGGGGTCGGTCACTGAAGCTTTCTTT,TRBD1,TRBV7-9,NA,TRBJ1-1
CSVAGLWVDTQYF,TGCAGCGTGGCGGGTCTTTGGGTGGATACGCAGTATTTT,NA,TRBV29-1,few,TRBJ2-3
CASSLWILGPTDTQYF,TGTGCCAGCAGTTTATGGATACTAGGCCCCACAGATACGCAGTATTTT,NA,TRBV28,many,TRBJ2-3
CASSLRGRGATGELFF,TGTGCCAGCAGCTTGAGGGGGCGCGGTGCCACCGGGGAGCTGTTTTTT,TRBD1,TRBV7-2,many,TRBJ2-2
CASSFQGGWTGYTF,TGTGCCAGCAGCTTCCAGGGAGGGTGGACTGGCTACACCTTC,NA,TRBV7-9,NA,TRBJ1-2
CSARDPGGVADTQYF,TGCAGTGCTAGAGATCCCGGGGGAGTGGCAGATACGCAGTATTTT,NA,TRBV20-1,NA,TRBJ2-3
CASSQLQGAYEQYF,TGTGCCAGCAGCCAACTACAGGGGGCCTACGAGCAGTACTTC,TRBD1,TRBV3-1,NA,TRBJ2-7
CASAGNGAYNTEAFF,TGTGCCAGCGCGGGGAACGGGGCCTATAACACTGAAGCTTTCTTT,NA,TRBV9,NA,TRBJ1-1
CASNGTPAYEQYF,TGTGCCAGCAACGGGACACCAGCCTACGAGCAGTACTTC,NA,TRBV6-2/TRBV6-3,NA,TRBJ2-7
CASSPRLAGRTDTQYF,TGTGCCAGCAGCCCCCGACTAGCGGGGCGCACAGATACGCAGTATTTT,TRBD2,TRBV7-9,NA,TRBJ2-3
CASSLMRTSQETQYF,TGCGCCAGCAGCTTGATGAGGACTAGTCAAGAGACCCAGTACTTC,TRBD2,TRBV5-1,few,TRBJ2-5
CASSLAAGRGTEAFF,TGTGCCAGCAGCTTAGCCGCAGGGAGGGGCACTGAAGCTTTCTTT,NA,TRBV7-6,NA,TRBJ1-1
CSANLGTAVETQYF,TGCAGTGCGAACCTTGGGACAGCGGTGGAGACCCAGTACTTC,TRBD1,TRBV20-1,few,TRBJ2-5
CSAREGNSNQPQHF,TGCAGTGCTAGGGAAGGTAATAGCAATCAGCCCCAGCATTTT,NA,TRBV20-1,many,TRBJ1-5
CASSLGQRGEQYF,TGTGCCAGCAGCTTAGGACAGCGGGGCGAGCAGTACTTC,TRBD2,TRBV7-8,few,TRBJ2-7
CASSPGTSNQPQHF,TGTGCCAGCAGCCCCGGGACCTCCAATCAGCCCCAGCATTTT,NA,TRBV14,many,TRBJ1-5
CASGSYRGTGELFF,TGTGCCAGCGGATCTTACAGGGGCACCGGAGAGCTGTTTTTT,TRBD1,TRBV7-9,NA,TRBJ2-2
CASSPEKGRIHEQYF,TGTGCCAGCAGCCCCGAGAAGGGAAGGATCCACGAGCAGTACTTC,NA,TRBV7-3,few,TRBJ2-7
CASSSSSGQHQPQHF,TGTGCCAGCAGCTCGTCTTCGGGACAGCATCAGCCCCAGCATTTT,TRBD1,TRBV7-2,many,TRBJ1-5
CASRDRGLATQETQYF,TGTGCCAGCAGGGATCGGGGGCTAGCGACCCAAGAGACCCAGTACTTC,NA,TRBV6-1,few,TRBJ2-5
CSVGEITSTDTQYF,TGCAGCGTTGGTGAGATCACAAGCACAGATACGCAGTATTTT,NA,TRBV29-1,NA,TRBJ2-3
CSVDDRGLNEQFF,TGCAGCGTTGATGACAGGGGGCTCAATGAGCAGTTCTTC,TRBD1,TRBV29-1,NA,TRBJ2-1
CASMSLGANVLTF,TGTGCCAGCATGAGTCTTGGGGCCAACGTCCTGACTTTC,NA,TRBV7-2,NA,TRBJ2-6
CASSLEAGIYEQYF,TGCGCCAGCAGCTTGGAGGCAGGGATCTACGAGCAGTACTTC,NA,TRBV5-1,few,TRBJ2-7
CSASRRTGGTEAFF,TGCAGTGCTAGTCGTAGGACAGGTGGCACTGAAGCTTTCTTT,TRBD1,TRBV20-1,many,TRBJ1-1
CASSSYEGLGVWGYTF,TGTGCCAGCAGCTCTTATGAGGGACTAGGGGTTTGGGGCTACACCTTC,NA,TRBV7-2,NA,TRBJ1-2
CSVAPRGLGELFF,TGCAGCGTTGCCCCTCGGGGTTTGGGGGAGCTGTTTTTT,NA,TRBV29-1,few,TRBJ2-2
CASTRRPGSSGANVLTF,TGCGCCAGCACGAGAAGACCCGGGAGCTCTGGGGCCAACGTCCTGACTTTC,NA,TRBV5-1,NA,TRBJ2-6
CASSEGPNVVNTQYF,TGTGCCAGCAGCGAGGGACCCAACGTGGTGAATACGCAGTATTTT,NA,TRBV7-2,NA,TRBJ2-3
CASSSLPNTQYF,TGTGCCAGCAGCTCCCTACCGAATACGCAGTATTTT,NA,TRBV7-2,NA,TRBJ2-3
CASSLAERSNEQFF,TGTGCCAGCAGCTTAGCCGAGAGGAGCAATGAGCAGTTCTTC,NA,TRBV7-6,few,TRBJ2-1
CASSVGRQGNSPLHF,TGTGCCAGCAGCGTAGGTCGACAGGGAAATTCACCCCTCCACTTT,TRBD1,TRBV9,few,TRBJ1-6
CSVGRTDRPSYNEQFF,TGCAGCGTTGGGAGGACTGACAGGCCTTCCTACAATGAGCAGTTCTTC,NA,TRBV29-1,few,TRBJ2-1
CSATLGTDPNQPQHF,TGCAGTGCTACCCTTGGGACAGACCCCAATCAGCCCCAGCATTTT,TRBD1,TRBV20-1,few,TRBJ1-5
CASSLIQYDTQYF,TGTGCCAGCAGTTTAATACAATACGATACGCAGTATTTT,NA,TRBV12-3/TRBV12-4,few,TRBJ2-3
CSARELAGGFYEQYF,TGCAGTGCTAGAGAACTAGCGGGAGGGTTTTACGAGCAGTACTTC,TRBD2,TRBV20-1,NA,TRBJ2-7
CSAEGLAETQYF,TGCAGTGCGGAAGGACTAGCCGAGACCCAGTACTTC,TRBD2,TRBV20-1,few,TRBJ2-5
CSARVSTRGYTF,TGCAGTGCTAGAGTTTCGACGAGGGGCTACACCTTC,NA,TRBV20-1,many,TRBJ1-2
CATSRDREAGSRYEQYF,TGTGCCACCAGCAGAGATAGGGAGGCGGGATCCCGCTACGAGCAGTACTTC,NA,TRBV15,few,TRBJ2-7